The 5 T cell receptor beta chains listed next were all sequenced from one sample in a study of identical twins. MiXCR was run by TCRdb on the 5' RACE reads, yielding one entry per CDR3 protein. The sample has a few hundred thousand distinct CDR3 sequences; 13% to 15% are singletons. The same sample was also used in a study of yellow fever vaccine responses in identical twins.

Sequencing was performed on CD4+ T cells sorted from blood. These receptors all come from a woman in her late teens or twenties in good health.

The chain couples TRBV5-1 to TRBJ2-7; 9 bases fit TRBD1. The V gene end was trimmed by 2 bases and the J gene end by 4 bases; junction bases not matched to a gene: 10. Per the germline V gene, CDR1 is SGHRS and CDR2 is YFSETQ. The CDR3 contains 16 residues. This CDR3 is CASSFQTGQGGYEQYF. The DNA for the CDR3 is TGCGCCAGCAGCTTCCAAACGGGACAGGGCGGATACGAGCAGTACTTC.

The gene calls are TRBV2 and TRBJ1-1; TRBD1 matches 7 bases. The ends lost 7 bases at V and 0 bases at J; junction bases unmatched: 8. Germline V gene data show CDR1 as SNHLY and CDR2 as FYNNEI. The CDR3 contains 15 residues. CDR3 DNA: TGTGCCAGCACGAGAAGCGGGACAGTGAACACTGAAGCTTTCTTT. It translates to CASTRSGTVNTEAFF.

This clonotype showed up just a few times. The V gene is TRBV15, the J gene TRBJ2-7; D remains unclear. The CDR3 has 14 residues. From germline, CDR1 is LNHNV and CDR2 YYDKDF (reference sequence). Trimming removed 0 bases at V and 6 bases at J, with 12 bases between. The CDR3: CATSRDRVDPEQYV. The CDR3 bases are TGTGCCACCAGCAGAGATAGGGTGGATCCCGAGCAGTACGTC.

The gene calls are TRBV2 and TRBJ2-7; 7 positions agree with TRBD1. The CDR3 extends over 14 amino acids. Unmatched junction bases numbered 3, after V lost 4 bases and J lost 0 bases. The V gene's germline CDR1 is SNHLY and CDR2 FYNNEI. The CDR3: CASSATGDSYEQYF. Written as DNA, the CDR3 is TGTGCCAGCAGTGCTACAGGGGACTCCTACGAGCAGTACTTC.

V gene TRBV27 combines with J gene TRBJ2-5; tentatively, D is TRBD1 (5 bases). From germline, CDR1 is MNHEY and CDR2 SMNVEV (reference sequence). This CDR3 spans 15 amino acids. V was pared by 6 bases and J by 0 bases, with 14 bases between. CDR3 bases: TGTGCCAGCAGCACACGGACATCGTACCAAGAGACCCAGTACTTC. Translation: CASSTRTSYQETQYF.